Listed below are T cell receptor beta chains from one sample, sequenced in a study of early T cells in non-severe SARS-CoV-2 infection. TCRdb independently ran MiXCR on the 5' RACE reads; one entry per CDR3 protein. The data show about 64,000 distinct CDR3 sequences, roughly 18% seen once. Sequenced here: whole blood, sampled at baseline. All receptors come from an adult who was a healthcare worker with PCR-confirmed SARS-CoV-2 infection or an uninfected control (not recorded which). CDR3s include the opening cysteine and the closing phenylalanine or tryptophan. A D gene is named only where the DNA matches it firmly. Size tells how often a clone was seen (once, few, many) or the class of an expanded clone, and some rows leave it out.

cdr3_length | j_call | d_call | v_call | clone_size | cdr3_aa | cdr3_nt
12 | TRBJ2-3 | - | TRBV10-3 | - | CAIRREGDTQYF | TGTGCCATCAGGAGGGAAGGAGATACGCAGTATTTT
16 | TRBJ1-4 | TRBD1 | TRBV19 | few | CASRTDFGTANEKLFF | TGTGCCAGTAGGACGGACTTCGGGACAGCGAATGAAAAACTGTTTTTT
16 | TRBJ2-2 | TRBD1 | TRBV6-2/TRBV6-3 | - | CASTENRGQNTGELFF | TGTGCCAGCACCGAAAACAGGGGGCAGAACACCGGGGAGCTGTTTTTT
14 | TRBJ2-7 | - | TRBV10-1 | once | CASSPVRNGLEQYF | TGCGCCAGCAGCCCCGTTCGAAATGGGCTCGAGCAGTACTTC
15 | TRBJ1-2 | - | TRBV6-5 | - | CASSYSISAGYGYTF | TGTGCCAGCAGTTACTCTATATCTGCGGGGTATGGCTACACCTTC
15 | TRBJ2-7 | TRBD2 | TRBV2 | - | CASSVERGAAYEQYF | TGTGCCAGCAGTGTCGAGCGGGGGGCTGCCTACGAGCAGTACTTC
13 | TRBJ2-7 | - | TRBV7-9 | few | CASSLSGDHEQYF | TGTGCCAGCAGCTTGTCAGGGGACCACGAGCAGTACTTC
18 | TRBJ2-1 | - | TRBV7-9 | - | CASSLVGTTTKSYNEQFF | TGTGCCAGCAGCTTAGTCGGGACAACAACAAAATCCTACAATGAGCAGTTCTTC
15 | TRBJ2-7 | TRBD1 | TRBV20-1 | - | CSARGPGTASYEQYF | TGCAGTGCTAGAGGGCCCGGGACAGCCTCCTACGAGCAGTACTTC
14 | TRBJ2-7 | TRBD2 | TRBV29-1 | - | CSALTRTSSNEQYF | TGCAGCGCTTTGACGAGGACTAGCAGTAACGAGCAGTACTTC
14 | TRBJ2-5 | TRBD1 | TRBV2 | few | CASSLGQGFETQYF | TGTGCCAGCAGTCTGGGACAGGGTTTTGAGACCCAGTACTTC
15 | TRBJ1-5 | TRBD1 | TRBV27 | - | CASSQGTGPNQPQHF | TGTGCCAGCAGCCAAGGGACAGGGCCCAATCAGCCCCAGCATTTT
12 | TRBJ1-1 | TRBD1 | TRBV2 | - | CASSHRGFEAFF | TGTGCCAGCAGTCACAGGGGATTTGAAGCTTTCTTT
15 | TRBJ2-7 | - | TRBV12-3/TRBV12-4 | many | CASSFLRGGSYEQYF | TGTGCCAGCAGTTTTTTAAGGGGCGGATCGTACGAGCAGTACTTC
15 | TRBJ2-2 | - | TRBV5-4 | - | CASSLSGARTGELFF | TGTGCCAGCAGCTTGTCAGGGGCAAGGACCGGGGAGCTGTTTTTT
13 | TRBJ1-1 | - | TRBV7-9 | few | CASSRTENTEAFF | TGTGCCAGCAGCAGAACAGAGAACACTGAAGCTTTCTTT
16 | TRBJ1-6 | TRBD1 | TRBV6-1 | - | CASSALTGVDNSPLHF | TGTGCCAGCAGTGCCTTGACAGGGGTGGATAATTCACCCCTCCACTTT
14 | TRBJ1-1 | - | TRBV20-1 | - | CSARRREGTTEAFF | TGCAGTGCTAGACGGCGTGAGGGGACCACTGAAGCTTTCTTT
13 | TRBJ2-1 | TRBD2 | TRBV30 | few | CAWSNQGGNEQFF | TGTGCCTGGAGCAATCAGGGAGGGAATGAGCAGTTCTTC
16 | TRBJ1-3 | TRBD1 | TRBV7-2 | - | CASSPQTGVVGNTIYF | TGTGCCAGCAGCCCTCAGACAGGGGTTGTAGGAAACACCATATATTTT
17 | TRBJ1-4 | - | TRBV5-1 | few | CASSHLGVPATNEKLFF | TGCGCCAGCAGCCACCTGGGGGTACCCGCAACTAATGAAAAACTGTTTTTT
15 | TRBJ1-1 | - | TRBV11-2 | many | CASSLVPGQNTEAFF | TGTGCCAGCAGCTTAGTCCCGGGACAGAACACTGAAGCTTTCTTT
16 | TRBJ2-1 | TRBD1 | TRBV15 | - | CATSRPDRGGWNEQFF | TGTGCCACCAGCAGACCAGACAGGGGAGGATGGAATGAGCAGTTCTTC
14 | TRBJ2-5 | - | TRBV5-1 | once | CASRTLTGKETQYF | TGCGCCAGCCGGACTCTTACAGGGAAAGAGACCCAGTACTTC
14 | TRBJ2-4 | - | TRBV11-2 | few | CASTPPVAKNIQYF | TGTGCCAGCACTCCCCCTGTAGCCAAAAACATTCAGTACTTC